Included here is one TCR beta chain sequence, with context. The antigen is not known. The PCR contained 60 Vbeta and 13 Jbeta primers. Method: immunoSEQ multiplex PCR; TCRdb's copy keeps in-frame clones and lacks some. This table has 180,000 or so clones, about three quarters appearing once. The data stem from a study of cytomegalovirus exposure and HLA in healthy donors. Study-level background: As an earlier analysis found, 150 million to 200 million T cells yielded 95 million to 130 million unique TCR beta sequences.

Study results and limitations: Among the sequence variants, a highly shared cluster was likely an artifact of sequencing.

Germline trimming cut 6 bases from V and 12 bases from J; bases unmatched to any gene: 9. Germline values: CDR1 MDHEN, CDR2 SYDVKM. The CDR3 totals 12 residues. The source is a man aged 18 to 29 in good health and CMV-seronegative. The J gene is TRBJ1-2, the V gene TRBV28; 8 bases are a match to TRBD1. The sequenced sample consisted of PBMCs. CDR3 region: CASRFRQGWHTF. DNA of the CDR3: TGTGCCAGCAGGTTCCGACAGGGGTGGCACACCTTC.